The 7 T cell receptor beta chains in this list originate from one sample, sequenced in a study of T cells in Graves' hyperthyroidism and ophthalmopathy. TCR beta CDR3 regions were amplified from RNA. The TCR CDR3 first-round RT-PCR relied on the HTBI primer set. Via MiXCR, TCRdb re-called the multiplex PCR reads, giving one row per CDR3 protein. The data hold 700,000 to 850,000 distinct CDR3 sequences, with 35% observed a single time. Source material: blood. These receptors were taken from a woman between 40 and 50 years old with Graves' hyperthyroidism.

Note on this clonotype: A much larger clonotype is one base distant, so this may be a read error. The chain joins TRBV29-1 to TRBJ1-2; D is uncertain. The CDR3 length is 13 residues. Deletions cut 3 bases from V and 3 bases from J, with 11 bases between. The germline V gene has CDR1 SQVTM and CDR2 ANQGSEA. The CDR3 here is CSVEETADYGYTF. The CDR3 DNA is TGCAGCGTTGAGGAGACGGCTGACTATGGCTACACCTTC.

This clonotype occurred many times. The chain uses TRBV25-1 and TRBJ2-7; tentatively, D is TRBD2 (5 bases). The CDR3 is 13 residues long. Trimming pared 7 bases from V and 5 bases from J, leaving 15 bases between. From germline, CDR1 is MGHDK and CDR2 SYGVNS. For the CDR3, the DNA is TGTGCCAGCAATGATGGGAGTTGGAACGAGCAGTACTTC. Protein product: CASNDGSWNEQYF.

For this clonotype: It is likely a read error, because the conserved phenylalanine at the end of the CDR3 is missing. J is TRBJ1-2 and V is TRBV7-9; D is unresolved. The V gene lost 5 bases and the J gene lost 7 bases, with 11 bases spanning the gap. Per the germline V gene, CDR1 is SEHNR and CDR2 is FQNEAQ (reference sequence). CDR3 size: 12 residues. CDR3 coding DNA: TGTGCCAGCAGCGCCCAGTCTGTTGGCTACACCCTC. Protein product: CASSAQSVGYTL.

V gene TRBV14 combines with J gene TRBJ2-7; TRBD1 agrees at 7 bases. Germline V gene lookup returns CDR1 SGHDN and CDR2 FVKESK. The CDR3 loop spans 19 amino acids. V shed 4 bases, J shed 3 bases, and the junction held 21 bases outside the gene matches. The chain's CDR3 is CASSRHFETGQGGVYEQYF. CDR3 nucleotide sequence: TGTGCCAGCAGCCGACATTTCGAGACAGGGCAGGGTGGAGTCTACGAGCAGTACTTC.

This clonotype appeared once. The chain combines TRBV19 with TRBJ2-2, with a weak D call TRBD2 (6 bases). V was pared by 7 bases and J by 4 bases, with 16 bases between. CDR3 size: 15 residues. The germline V gene has CDR1 LNHDA and CDR2 SQIVND (reference sequence). The CDR3 DNA follows: TGTGCCAGTACTATCGATCTGGGGGGCACCGGGGAGCTGTTTTTT. This gives the protein CASTIDLGGTGELFF. Full variable domain (outside the CDR3, taken from reference TRBV19 and TRBJ2-2): DGGITQSPKYLFRKEGQNVTLSCEQNLNHDAMYWYRQDPGQGLRLIYYSQIVNDFQKGDIAEGYSVSREKKESFPLTVTSAQKNPTAFYLCASTIDLGGTGELFFGEGSRLTVL.

This clonotype was seen at least ten times. The chain joins TRBV19 to TRBJ2-2, with no clear D. Germline V lookup: CDR1 LNHDA, CDR2 SQIVND (reference sequence). The V gene lost 9 bases and the J gene lost 0 bases, with 8 bases spanning the gap. CDR3 length: 13 amino acids. The CDR3 sequence is CASLLANTGELFF. The CDR3 DNA follows: TGTGCCAGCCTCTTGGCGAACACCGGGGAGCTGTTTTTT.

The chain carries TRBV24-1 and TRBJ2-5; D ambiguous. CDR3 length: 12 amino acids. V lost 4 bases and J 5 bases, leaving 7 bases between the germline ends. Germline V gene lookup returns CDR1 KGHDR and CDR2 SFDVKD. The CDR3 spells CATSDTQETQYF. The CDR3, as DNA: TGTGCCACCAGTGACACCCAGGAGACCCAGTACTTC.